This entry lists 16 T cell receptor beta chains sequenced from one sample in a study of cytomegalovirus exposure and HLA in healthy donors. 60 Vbeta and 13 Jbeta primers were used in PCR. Sequencing used immunoSEQ multiplex PCR; TCRdb keeps in-frame clones, though not all of them. The sample shows around 85,000 clones, about four fifths of them seen only once. The sample taken for sequencing was PBMCs. The receptors here all came from a man between 45 and 60 years old in good health and CMV-seropositive.

CDR3 sequence reads: CASSVPGGRRTEAFF. CDR3 nucleotide sequence: TGTGCCAGCTCAGTGCCAGGGGGGCGCCGTACTGAAGCTTTCTTT. This chain joins TRBV18 and TRBJ1-1; 7 nucleotides line up with TRBD1. V lost 5 bases, J lost 5 bases, and 11 bases stayed unmatched. Per germline, CDR1 KGHSH and CDR2 LQKENI. The CDR3 runs 15 residues. The full variable domain, with the rest looked up from reference TRBV18 and TRBJ1-1, is NAGVMQNPRHLVRRRGQEARLRCSPMKGHSHVYWYRQLPEEGLKFMVYLQKENIIDESGMPKERFSAEFPKEGPSILRIQQVVRGDSAAYFCASSVPGGRRTEAFFGQGTRLTVV.

This chain links TRBV7-2 with TRBJ1-2; 7 bases map to TRBD1. Germline CDR1 SGHTA, CDR2 FQGNSA. The V gene end was trimmed by 5 bases and the J gene end by 2 bases; junction bases not matched to a gene: 5. The CDR3 covers 14 residues. CDR3 sequence (DNA): TGTGCCAGCAGCCCGTGGGACAGCAACTATGGCTACACCTTC. Residues: CASSPWDSNYGYTF.

The chain links TRBV6-5 to TRBJ2-7; maybe TRBD2 (5 bases). In germline, CDR1 is MNHEY, CDR2 SVGAGI. Between the trimmed V and J ends, which lost 6 bases and 0 bases, there was a span of 15 bases. The CDR3 covers 15 residues. The CDR3, as DNA: TGTGCCAGCAGAGTACAGAGCGGTAGCTCCTACGAGCAGTACTTC. Its protein is CASRVQSGSSYEQYF.

This sequence joins TRBV7-6 and TRBJ2-3; 8 bases map to TRBD2. This CDR3 is 14 amino acids long. Germline V gives CDR1 SGHVS, CDR2 FNYEAQ. The V gene end was trimmed by 8 bases and the J gene end by 4 bases; junction bases not matched to a gene: 8. CDR3 bases: TGTGCCAGCCGGGGGGGGATCGCGTCAGATACGCAGTATTTT. This gives the protein CASRGGIASDTQYF.

The CDR3 reads CSVAREPNTEAFF. The DNA for the CDR3 is TGCAGCGTCGCACGGGAACCAAACACTGAAGCTTTCTTT. This chain links TRBV29-1 with TRBJ1-1; D unclear. The V and J ends lost 6 bases and 2 bases respectively, with 13 bases between them. The germline V gene has CDR1 SQVTM and CDR2 ANQGSEA. This CDR3 contains 13 residues.

The rearrangement joins TRBV9 to TRBJ1-1; weak D call: TRBD1 (5 bases). The CDR3 spans 14 residues. Germline V gene data show CDR1 as SGDLS and CDR2 as YYNGEE. Trimming removed 0 bases from V and 4 bases from J, with 10 bases in between. CDR3 in DNA: TGTGCCAGCAGCGTAGGGACATGGGCCACTGAAGCTTTCTTT. The encoded protein is CASSVGTWATEAFF.

The chain joins TRBV7-6 to TRBJ1-3; D is possibly TRBD1 (6 bases). This CDR3 has 14 residues. With 1 base removed from V and 4 bases from J, the gap between germline ends came to 8 bases. CDR1 and CDR2 (germline): SGHVS, FNYEAQ. CDR3 region: CASSLGRGGNTIYF. In nucleotides, the CDR3 is TGTGCCAGCAGCTTAGGCAGGGGAGGAAACACCATATATTTT.

This chain uses TRBV5-6 with TRBJ2-3; D gene uncertain. V was clipped by 0 bases and J by 9 bases, with 14 bases between them. There are 14 residues in the CDR3. Germline loops: CDR1 SGHDT, CDR2 YYEEEE. Here the CDR3 DNA reads TGTGCCAGCAGCTTGGCGGGTACAAGGCAGACGCAGTATTTT. It yields the protein CASSLAGTRQTQYF.

This clone has just one count. The genes are TRBV18 and TRBJ2-3, with D possibly TRBD1 on 5 matching bases. Germline loops: CDR1 KGHSH, CDR2 LQKENI. The CDR3 extends over 16 amino acids. Trimming cost V 3 bases and J 2 bases, with 15 bases left between them. The CDR3 DNA reads TGTGCCAGCTCACCCCGACTCCAGGGAAACACAGATACGCAGTATTTT. Protein sequence: CASSPRLQGNTDTQYF. Looking up the rest from reference TRBV18 and TRBJ2-3 gives the full variable domain: NAGVMQNPRHLVRRRGQEARLRCSPMKGHSHVYWYRQLPEEGLKFMVYLQKENIIDESGMPKERFSAEFPKEGPSILRIQQVVRGDSAAYFCASSPRLQGNTDTQYFGPGTRLTVL.

The rearrangement links TRBV5-4 to TRBJ2-3; 7 nucleotides agree with TRBD1. With V trimmed by 2 bases and J by 2 bases, 8 bases remained unmatched. Germline V gene lookup returns CDR1 SGHNT and CDR2 YYREEE (reference sequence). This CDR3 has 16 residues. The CDR3 DNA reads as TGTGCCAGCAGCTTACCCCGAGGACAGGCCACAGATACGCAGTATTTT. It translates to CASSLPRGQATDTQYF.

The rearrangement uses TRBV5-1 and TRBJ2-1, with TRBD2 matching 9 bases. The CDR3 spans 16 residues. The V gene's germline CDR1 is SGHRS and CDR2 YFSETQ. The junction had 8 bases not matched to a gene; V was cut back by 2 bases and J by 5 bases. CDR3: CASSLQAGGGHNEQFF. DNA of the CDR3: TGCGCCAGCAGCTTACAGGCGGGAGGGGGACACAATGAGCAGTTCTTC.

The genes are TRBV6-5 and TRBJ2-5, with D perhaps matching TRBD2 (6 bases). The V end was cut by 5 bases, the J end by 3 bases, with 13 bases between. This CDR3 region has 14 residues. Germline V gene data show CDR1 as MNHEY and CDR2 as SVGAGI. CDR3 nucleotide sequence: TGTGCCAGCAGTCTGGGGGGAGCCGAAGAGACCCAGTACTTC. Translated, it gives CASSLGGAEETQYF.

This rearrangement joins TRBV19 to TRBJ1-1, with a weak D call TRBD1 (5 bases). V shed 7 bases and J shed 0 bases, with 15 bases lying between them. Germline values: CDR1 LNHDA, CDR2 SQIVND (reference sequence). This CDR3 is 15 amino acids long. The CDR3 coding sequence is TGTGCCAGTAACGGCAGGGAAATGTTGAACACTGAAGCTTTCTTT. It is translated as CASNGREMLNTEAFF.

The genes are TRBV11-3 and TRBJ2-2, with 8 bases that match TRBD2. The CDR3 is 20 residues long. V lost 5 bases to trimming and J lost 0 bases; unmatched junction nucleotides: 17. Germline CDR1 is SGHNT and CDR2 is YENEEA. The CDR3 region has the DNA TGTGCCAGCAGCGAATCCGGGACTAGTCGGTCTCCCGCGAACACCGGGGAGCTGTTTTTT. It specifies CASSESGTSRSPANTGELFF.

The CDR3 DNA sequence: TGTGCCAGTAGTCGGGAAGAGCGGCAGTACTTC. It is translated as CASSREERQYF. The chain recombines TRBV19 with TRBJ2-7; D possibly corresponds to TRBD2 (5 bases). The V end lost 5 bases, the J end lost 9 bases, and 11 bases lay between the germline ends. The CDR3 contains 11 residues. Germline-derived CDR1 and CDR2 are LNHDA and SQIVND (reference sequence).

The chain is built from TRBV7-9 and TRBJ1-2; 7 bases fit TRBD1. V trimming: 0 bases; J trimming: 4 bases; junction bases outside the gene matches: 5. Germline V gene lookup returns CDR1 SEHNR and CDR2 FQNEAQ (reference sequence). This CDR3 has 15 residues. Here the CDR3 DNA reads TGTGCCAGCAGCTTAGCAGGAGGACAGGTCTATGGCTACACCTTC. This encodes CASSLAGGQVYGYTF.